What follows are 19 T cell receptor beta chains derived from one specimen sequenced in a study of cytomegalovirus exposure and HLA in healthy donors (dated by TCRdb to 2016 to 2017). Receptor libraries were prepared by the immunoSEQ multiplex PCR assay. The multiplex PCR relied on a mix of 60 forward primers for TCR Vbeta segments and 13 reverse primers for TCR Jbeta segments. TCRdb took this table from immuneACCESS and kept in-frame rearrangements with V and J called. Such tables lack part of the clones; where checked against another copy, unresolved V genes explain under half of the gap, and the rest is unexplained. The sample contains about 37,000 clones, around 74% of them found a single time. Jointly, the top ten make up 6.3% of the sample. Sequenced sample: PBMCs. These receptors were taken from a young man in good health and CMV-seronegative.

The genes are TRBV27 and TRBJ2-7, with 9 bases that match TRBD2. Looked up from germline, CDR1 is MNHEY and CDR2 is SMNVEV (reference sequence). The CDR3 spans 18 residues. The junction had 20 bases not matched to a gene; V was cut back by 8 bases and J by 3 bases. Here the CDR3 DNA reads TGTGCCAGCTCTTTCCGACTAGCGGAGTCTACCAGGGGCTACGAGCAGTACTTC. This codes for CASSFRLAESTRGYEQYF.

V and J are TRBV28 and TRBJ1-2; 9 bases agree with TRBD1. Germline V gene lookup returns CDR1 MDHEN and CDR2 SYDVKM. The length of the CDR3 is 16 residues. The trim removed 6 bases at V and 2 bases at J, leaving 10 bases unmatched. The CDR3 DNA reads TGTGCCAGCAGCCAGGGACAGGGTATAAGGAACTATGGCTACACCTTC. It codes for CASSQGQGIRNYGYTF.

The chain links TRBV6-1 to TRBJ2-7, with 9 bases matching TRBD2. Per germline, CDR1 MNHNS and CDR2 SASEGT. This CDR3 region has 15 residues. V dropped 4 bases and J dropped 6; count of bases not matched to a gene: 10. In DNA, the CDR3 is TGTGCCAGCAGTGGGTTTAGCGGGAGCCCCTCCGAGCAGTACTTC. Protein product: CASSGFSGSPSEQYF.

The rearrangement links TRBV7-9 to TRBJ2-3; tentatively, D is TRBD2 (6 bases). The germline CDR1 and CDR2 sequences are SEHNR and FQNEAQ (reference sequence). V was pared by 3 bases and J by 6 bases, with 16 bases between. The CDR3 runs 15 residues. CDR3 sequence (DNA): TGTGCCAGCAGCTTGGGGGGACTTCCGGCGGATACGCAGTATTTT. Translation: CASSLGGLPADTQYF.

On this clone itself: One end of the junction varies from germline; a read error may be responsible. The chain uses TRBV7-9 and TRBJ2-7; 16 bases match TRBD2. The CDR3 has 16 residues. Germline V CDR1 and CDR2: SEHNR, FQNEAQ (reference sequence). CDR3 coding DNA: TGTTCCAGCAGCCCGGGGACTAGCGGGAGGGCCTACGAGCAGTACTTC. It translates to CSSSPGTSGRAYEQYF.

The J gene is TRBJ2-1, the V gene TRBV4-2; D not certain. Germline V gene sequence: CDR1 LGHNA, CDR2 YNFKEQ. V gave up 0 bases and J gave up 2 bases, with 5 bases separating them. The CDR3 is 14 residues long. In nucleotides, the CDR3 is TGTGCCAGCAGCCAAGATACAGCCTACAATGAGCAGTTCTTC. As protein: CASSQDTAYNEQFF.

CDR3 sequence reads: CASSSAYEQYF. CDR3 coding DNA: TGTGCCAGCAGCTCCGCCTACGAGCAGTACTTC. The chain combines TRBV11-2 with TRBJ2-7; D gene uncertain. Trimming shortened V by 4 bases and J by 2 bases, and 3 bases separated the two germline ends. Germline CDR1 reads SGHAT; CDR2 reads FQNNGV. The CDR3 has 11 residues.

This chain links TRBV6-1 with TRBJ1-5; 10 bases fit TRBD1. This CDR3 is 16 amino acids long. The V gene end was trimmed by 2 bases and the J gene end by 4 bases; junction bases not matched to a gene: 5. From germline, CDR1 is MNHNS and CDR2 SASEGT. CDR3 protein: CASSERAGQGNQPQHF. In DNA, the CDR3 is TGTGCCAGCAGTGAAAGGGCGGGACAGGGGAATCAGCCCCAGCATTTT.

J is TRBJ2-1 and V is TRBV9, with TRBD2 identical over 8 bases. V shed 0 bases and J 8 bases; nucleotides not matched to a gene: 10. CDR3 length: 16 amino acids. Germline V gene lookup returns CDR1 SGDLS and CDR2 YYNGEE. The CDR3 reads CASSVVPGGVIDEQFF. DNA of the CDR3: TGTGCCAGCAGCGTAGTACCCGGGGGGGTAATCGATGAGCAGTTCTTC.

V and J are TRBV7-9 and TRBJ1-1, with TRBD1 matching over 10 bases. The CDR3 length is 15 residues. The germline V gene encodes CDR1 SEHNR and CDR2 FQNEAQ (reference sequence). V gave up 5 bases and J gave up 4 bases; unmatched junction bases: 7. As DNA, the CDR3 is TGTGCCAGCAGCCTTCGACAGGGGGCGGGCACTGAAGCTTTCTTT. Protein sequence: CASSLRQGAGTEAFF.

This clone was observed once. CDR3 residues: CASSLVLTDYGYTF. Written as DNA, the CDR3 is TGTGCCAGCAGCTTAGTCCTGACAGACTATGGCTACACCTTC. V usage is TRBV7-8 and J usage is TRBJ1-2, with D possibly matching TRBD1 (5 bases). Looked up from germline, CDR1 is SGHVS and CDR2 is FQNEAQ. CDR3 length: 14 residues. Trimming took off 1 base at V and 3 bases at J, with 9 bases between the two ends.

This clone qualifies as large. The chain carries TRBV5-6 and TRBJ1-6; the match to TRBD1 covers 8 bases. CDR3 length: 17 residues. Germline CDR1 and CDR2: SGHDT and YYEEEE. V dropped 7 bases and J dropped 9; count of bases not matched to a gene: 18. The CDR3 is CASCLSGTGCFGSPLHF. As DNA, the CDR3 is TGTGCCAGCTGCCTCTCAGGGACAGGCTGCTTCGGTTCACCCCTCCACTTT.

This clone came up a few times. The chain joins TRBV5-5 to TRBJ1-2, with D perhaps matching TRBD1 (6 bases). V lost 5 bases and J lost 0, with 20 bases in between. The germline gives CDR1 SGHKS, CDR2 YYEKEE (reference sequence). The CDR3 has 17 residues. CDR3 in amino acids: CASRAGAGVATNYGYTF. The DNA of the CDR3 is TGTGCCAGCAGGGCTGGCGCAGGGGTAGCGACTAACTATGGCTACACCTTC.

The rearrangement links TRBV19 to TRBJ1-1; tentative D call: TRBD1 (5 bases). CDR1 is LNHDA, CDR2 SQIVND, per germline (reference sequence). V lost 5 bases and J lost 5, with 15 bases in between. There are 14 residues in the CDR3. This CDR3 reads CASSPMHGGTEAFF. The CDR3 nucleotides read TGTGCCAGTAGTCCGATGCATGGGGGGACTGAAGCTTTCTTT.

This chain uses TRBV29-1 with TRBJ2-7; 12 nucleotides match TRBD2. This CDR3 region has 14 residues. Trimming removed 6 bases from V and 3 bases from J; junction bases left unmatched: 6. CDR1 and CDR2 from the germline V gene are SQVTM and ANQGSEA. The CDR3 bases are TGCAGCGTGAACGGACTAGCGGGAATCTACGAGCAGTACTTC. As protein: CSVNGLAGIYEQYF.

The chain recombines TRBV15 with TRBJ2-1; 9 nucleotides line up with TRBD2. Per the germline V gene, CDR1 is LNHNV and CDR2 is YYDKDF (reference sequence). The CDR3 has 15 amino acids. The V and J ends lost 3 bases and 5 bases, in that order; junction bases with no gene match: 5. The CDR3, as DNA: TGTGCCACCAGCAGTAACAGCGGGGGGAACAATGAGCAGTTCTTC. Translation: CATSSNSGGNNEQFF. The variable domain in full, with the rest retrieved from reference TRBV15 and TRBJ2-1, is DAMVIQNPRYQVTQFGKPVTLSCSQTLNHNVMYWYQQKSSQAPKLLFHYYDKDFNNEADTPDNFQSRRPNTSFCFLDIRSPGLGDTAMYLCATSSNSGGNNEQFFGPGTRLTVL.

The count of this clone is one. This chain links TRBV5-1 with TRBJ2-3; possibly TRBD1 for D (6 bases). Germline V gene sequence: CDR1 SGHRS, CDR2 YFSETQ. The CDR3 contains 14 residues. V gave up 1 base and J gave up 4 bases, with 10 bases separating them. The CDR3 bases are TGCGCCAGCAGCTTGAACAGGGTCCCAGATACGCAGTATTTT. It translates to CASSLNRVPDTQYF. The full variable domain, with the rest looked up from reference TRBV5-1 and TRBJ2-3, is KAGVTQTPRYLIKTRGQQVTLSCSPISGHRSVSWYQQTPGQGLQFLFEYFSETQRNKGNFPGRFSGRQFSNSRSEMNVSTLELGDSALYLCASSLNRVPDTQYFGPGTRLTVL.

The chain couples TRBV15 to TRBJ1-5; D is perhaps TRBD1 (6 bases). The CDR3 extends over 16 amino acids. The germline V gene has CDR1 LNHNV and CDR2 YYDKDF (reference sequence). Trimming stripped 0 bases from V and 6 bases from J, with 15 bases between. The CDR3 loop is CATSREEEGGGQPQHF. In DNA form, the CDR3 reads TGTGCCACCAGCAGAGAGGAGGAAGGGGGGGGTCAGCCCCAGCATTTT.

The CDR3 is CSVAPNVVNGELFF. CDR3 coding DNA: TGCAGCGTCGCACCCAACGTAGTGAACGGGGAGCTGTTTTTT. The chain is built from TRBV29-1 and TRBJ2-2; D is ambiguous. Germline V gene data show CDR1 as SQVTM and CDR2 as ANQGSEA. Deletions cut 6 bases from V and 7 bases from J, with 18 bases between. This CDR3 spans 14 amino acids.